These 24 T cell receptor beta chains share one sample of origin, sequenced in a study of CD8+ T cells in alopecia areata (dated by TCRdb to the late 2010s). Library creation used the immunoSEQ multiplex PCR assay. To provide template for TCR sequencing, every sample had RNA extracted and reverse transcribed into cDNA. The immuneACCESS repertoire file appears here via TCRdb, limited to in-frame rearrangements. These files lack a portion of the clones; in checked studies, under half of the deficit traces to unresolved V genes, and the cause of the others is not known. This sample is represented by roughly 130,000 clones; around three fifths of them were singletons. In total, the top ten clones hold less than 5.5% of the sample. The time point label on this specimen signifies: baseline before oral tofacitinib. The sequencing here drew on CD4+ T cells sorted from blood, taken at week 0. These receptors were obtained from a human donor with alopecia areata.

The rearrangement uses TRBV6-1 and TRBJ1-2; tentatively, D is TRBD1 (5 bases). The CDR3 sequence is 12 residues long. V shed 6 bases and J shed 4 bases, with 9 bases lying between them. Germline CDR1 is MNHNS and CDR2 is SASEGT. DNA of the CDR3: TGTGCCAGCAGCCGCGACAGCTATGGCTACACCTTC. It yields the protein CASSRDSYGYTF.

This rearrangement joins TRBV7-9 to TRBJ2-1; 8 nucleotides line up with TRBD2. The CDR3 totals 18 residues. Trimming removed 5 bases from V and 7 bases from J; junction bases left unmatched: 19. Germline V lookup: CDR1 SEHNR, CDR2 FQNEAQ (reference sequence). CDR3 amino acids: CASSDTRQRGTEGNEQFF. The CDR3 coding sequence is TGTGCCAGCAGCGACACCAGACAGCGGGGGACCGAGGGTAATGAGCAGTTCTTC.

The chain uses TRBV5-1 and TRBJ2-1; the D is unclear. The length of the CDR3 is 14 residues. The V gene's germline CDR1 is SGHRS and CDR2 YFSETQ. Trimming took 0 bases from V and 4 from J, leaving 8 bases between them. CDR3 loop: CASSLAVGYNEQFF. The CDR3 coding sequence is TGCGCCAGCAGCTTGGCCGTCGGGTACAATGAGCAGTTCTTC.

V usage is TRBV21-1 and J usage is TRBJ2-7; the listed D gene, TRBD1, was not tested against the DNA. TRBV21-1 is a recognized pseudogene. The CDR3 is made up of 16 amino acids. The chain's CDR3 is CASSNRLTGGQDEQYF. The CDR3 DNA is TGTGCCAGCAGCAACAGACTGACAGGGGGTCAGGACGAGCAGTACTTC.

Concerning this clone: Other nucleotide sequences from this sample produce the same CDR3. The chain has TRBV19 and TRBJ2-2, with D possibly being TRBD1 or TRBD2 (5 bases each). Trimming left V 3 bases short and J 5 bases short, with 10 bases between. From germline, CDR1 is LNHDA and CDR2 SQIVND (reference sequence). This CDR3 is 14 amino acids long. The CDR3 DNA follows: TGTGCCAGTAGTATTGGTGGGGGAACCGGGGAGCTGTTTTTT. Its translation is CASSIGGGTGELFF. The variable domain in full, with the rest retrieved from reference TRBV19 and TRBJ2-2, is DGGITQSPKYLFRKEGQNVTLSCEQNLNHDAMYWYRQDPGQGLRLIYYSQIVNDFQKGDIAEGYSVSREKKESFPLTVTSAQKNPTAFYLCASSIGGGTGELFFGEGSRLTVL.

This clone showed up just a few times. CDR3 bases: TGTGCCAGTATCCCCCCGGGGGACAGGGGAGGCACTGAAGCTTTCTTT. Its translation is CASIPPGDRGGTEAFF. The rearrangement joins TRBV19 to TRBJ1-1; 10 positions match TRBD1. This CDR3 contains 16 residues. V lost 7 bases, J lost 4 bases, and 12 bases stayed unmatched. CDR1 is LNHDA and CDR2 is SQIVND in the germline V gene (reference sequence).

The chain combines TRBV15 with TRBJ2-5; a possible D gene is TRBD1 (5 bases). The germline V gene has CDR1 LNHNV and CDR2 YYDKDF (reference sequence). The CDR3 loop spans 13 amino acids. V was cut by 3 bases and J by 2 bases, with 7 bases left in between. The CDR3 DNA is TGTGCCACCAGCAGGAGACAGCAAGAGACCCAGTACTTC. The encoded protein is CATSRRQQETQYF.

This sequence joins TRBV4-3 and TRBJ2-4; D may match TRBD1 or TRBD2 (5 bases each). Germline V gives CDR1 LGHNA, CDR2 YSLEER. Trimming cost V 6 bases and J 1 base, with 10 bases left between them. The CDR3 totals 14 residues. CDR3 DNA sequence: TGCGCCAGCAGAGCGGACAACGCCAAAAACATTCAGTACTTC. It encodes CASRADNAKNIQYF.

This clone was observed a few times. The chain joins TRBV2 to TRBJ2-5, with 9 bases that match TRBD1. J lost 4 bases, V lost 5 bases, and 5 bases had no gene match. The CDR3 sequence is 14 residues long. Germline lookup yields CDR1 SNHLY and CDR2 FYNNEI. The CDR3 spells CASSRDRDVETQYF. The CDR3 region has the DNA TGTGCCAGCAGTAGGGACAGGGACGTAGAGACCCAGTACTTC.

The chain uses TRBV28 and TRBJ2-7; D perhaps matches TRBD1 (6 bases). V lost 8 bases, J lost 4 bases, and 15 bases lay in between. Per germline, CDR1 MDHEN and CDR2 SYDVKM. The CDR3 extends over 13 amino acids. The CDR3 DNA reads as TGTGCCAGCCGATTACAGGGCGAGTACGAGCAGTACTTC. Its protein product is CASRLQGEYEQYF.

V usage is TRBV28 and J usage is TRBJ1-4; 11 nucleotides match TRBD1. The CDR3 runs to 14 residues. The germline V gene has CDR1 MDHEN and CDR2 SYDVKM. After removal of 5 bases from V and 8 bases from J, the junction contained 4 bases not matched to a gene. The DNA of the CDR3 is TGTGCCAGCAGTGGGACAGGGGGTGTGGAAAAACTGTTTTTT. Protein sequence: CASSGTGGVEKLFF. Full variable domain (remainder filled in from reference TRBV28 and TRBJ1-4): DVKVTQSSRYLVKRTGEKVFLECVQDMDHENMFWYRQDPGLGLRLIYFSYDVKMKEKGDIPEGYSVSREKKERFSLILESASTNQTSMYLCASSGTGGVEKLFFGSGTQLSVL.

The CDR3 coding sequence is TGTGCCAGCAGCTATCCGACAGGGGGCGGTCTAGGATACCAAGAGACCCAGTACTTC. It encodes CASSYPTGGGLGYQETQYF. The rearrangement uses TRBV5-4 and TRBJ2-5; 10 bases fit TRBD1. This CDR3 contains 19 residues. After removal of 3 bases from V and 0 bases from J, the junction contained 14 bases not matched to a gene. Germline V gene lookup returns CDR1 SGHNT and CDR2 YYREEE (reference sequence).

This chain links TRBV4-1 with TRBJ1-1; 8 bases align to TRBD1. CDR1 and CDR2 (germline): MGHRA, YSYEKL. Germline trimming cut 5 bases from V and 1 base from J; bases unmatched to any gene: 12. The CDR3 loop spans 17 amino acids. CDR3 DNA: TGCGCCAGCAGCTTCGCCCTGGGCAGGGGGCAGAACACTGAAGCTTTCTTT. Residues: CASSFALGRGQNTEAFF.

The chain uses TRBV9 and TRBJ1-4; TRBD1 matches 8 bases. Trimming at V came to 3 bases and at J to 6 bases, leaving 7 bases not matched to a gene. This CDR3 has 15 amino acids. Germline values: CDR1 SGDLS, CDR2 YYNGEE. This CDR3 reads CASSGISGGDEKLFF. The DNA for the CDR3 is TGTGCCAGCAGCGGTATTTCAGGGGGCGATGAAAAACTGTTTTTT. Based on the CDR3 plus reference TRBV9 and TRBJ1-4, the full variable domain is DSGVTQTPKHLITATGQRVTLRCSPRSGDLSVYWYQQSLDQGLQFLIQYYNGEERAKGNILERFSAQQFPDLHSELNLSSLELGDSALYFCASSGISGGDEKLFFGSGTQLSVL.

The chain employs TRBV27 and TRBJ1-2; D ambiguous. The CDR3 sequence is 15 residues long. Trimming removed 4 bases at V and 2 bases at J, with 14 bases between. The germline gives CDR1 MNHEY, CDR2 SMNVEV (reference sequence). The CDR3 DNA follows: TGTGCCAGCAGTTCCAGAGGGAGCGTGAACTATGGCTACACCTTC. Amino acids: CASSSRGSVNYGYTF.

The chain is built from TRBV19 and TRBJ2-5, with TRBD1 as a possible D gene (5 bases). Trimming removed 3 bases at V and 5 bases at J, with 10 bases between. CDR1 LNHDA and CDR2 SQIVND come from the germline V gene (reference sequence). This CDR3 contains 13 residues. The CDR3 nucleotides are TGTGCCAGTAGTATCACTTACAGGGAGACCCAGTACTTC. Residues: CASSITYRETQYF.

The V call is TRBV14, the J call TRBJ1-2, with D unclear. Trimming took off 1 base at V and 3 bases at J, with 6 bases between the two ends. The CDR3 length is 13 residues. CDR1 SGHDN and CDR2 FVKESK come from the germline V gene. In DNA form, the CDR3 reads TGTGCCAGCAGCCAAGCGGTGGACTATGGCTACACCTTC. Translation gives CASSQAVDYGYTF.

The rearrangement uses TRBV4-1 and TRBJ2-6; a possible D gene is TRBD2 (6 bases). CDR1 MGHRA and CDR2 YSYEKL come from the germline V gene. Trimming cost V 0 bases and J 11 bases, with 11 bases left between them. CDR3 length: 14 amino acids. The CDR3 sequence is CASSQESGGYVLTF. CDR3 bases: TGCGCCAGCAGCCAAGAGTCAGGAGGGTACGTCCTGACTTTC.

The chain combines TRBV27 with TRBJ2-4, with D possibly TRBD2 on 6 matching bases. The V gene lost 6 bases and the J gene lost 6 bases, with 21 bases spanning the gap. CDR3 length equals 16 residues. Germline CDR1 and CDR2: MNHEY and SMNVEV (reference sequence). CDR3 sequence (DNA): TGTGCCAGCAGCCCACACCTGACTAGGGGTGGAAACATTCAGTACTTC. Protein: CASSPHLTRGGNIQYF.

The V gene is TRBV5-6, the J gene TRBJ2-5; D is possibly TRBD2 (5 bases). Germline loops: CDR1 SGHDT, CDR2 YYEEEE. The CDR3 length is 16 residues. Trimming stripped 4 bases from V and 4 bases from J, with 20 bases between. CDR3 in amino acids: CASSPQSGEYGETQYF. CDR3 bases: TGTGCCAGCAGCCCCCAAAGCGGAGAATACGGAGAGACCCAGTACTTC.

About this clone: At one boundary the junction diverges from the germline segment, which might be a read error. The chain joins TRBV7-3 to TRBJ1-6; D is uncertain. Germline-derived CDR1 and CDR2 are SGHTA and FQGTGA. The CDR3 sequence is 12 residues long. CDR3 nucleotides: TGTGCCAGCAACTTACCGGGTTCACCCCTCCACTTT. Amino acid sequence: CASNLPGSPLHF.

This chain connects TRBV6-5 to TRBJ1-1; 9 bases match TRBD1. Trimming took 6 bases from V and 1 from J; bases not matched to a gene: 6. The CDR3 has 15 amino acids. Germline CDR1 reads MNHEY; CDR2 reads SVGAGI. The CDR3: CASREPGQGNTEAFF. CDR3 coding DNA: TGTGCCAGCAGAGAACCGGGACAGGGGAACACTGAAGCTTTCTTT.

This clone was picked up one time. V and J are TRBV28 and TRBJ2-6, with 10 nucleotides matching TRBD2. The CDR3 covers 15 residues. V lost 5 bases, J lost 4 bases, and 2 bases stayed unmatched. Germline values: CDR1 MDHEN, CDR2 SYDVKM. CDR3 in amino acids: CASSLLAGGANVLTF. The CDR3 bases are TGTGCCAGCAGTCTACTAGCGGGAGGGGCCAACGTCCTGACTTTC.

This chain connects TRBV10-3 to TRBJ2-3; 9 bases match TRBD2. Germline trimming cut 4 bases from V and 1 base from J; bases unmatched to any gene: 3. CDR3 length: 15 amino acids. Germline V gene data show CDR1 as ENHRY and CDR2 as SYGVKD. The DNA of the CDR3 is TGTGCCATCAGTGTAGCGGGAGTTGGCACAGATACGCAGTATTTT. It yields the protein CAISVAGVGTDTQYF.